This T cell receptor beta chain is drawn from a study of early T cells in non-severe SARS-CoV-2 infection. Study-level information: Bulk RNA from unsorted whole blood was sequenced; chains were unpaired. Study-level points and caveats: In VDJdb matching, anti-spike CD8 responses were favored while private and CD4 specificities went missing.

The CDR3 extends over 11 amino acids. With 4 bases clipped from V and 13 bases from J, the junction kept 7 bases outside the gene matches. The germline gives CDR1 SQVTM, CDR2 ANQGSEA. Researchers tagged individual cDNA molecules with unique molecular identifiers. TCRdb re-derived calls from the 5' RACE reads in MiXCR, one entry per CDR3 protein. The sample includes 26,000 or so distinct CDR3 sequences, approximately 4% seen only once; the top ten take around 6.2%. This clonotype was counted ten times or more. Its antigen remains unknown. The chain combines TRBV29-1 with TRBJ2-3, with 8 bases that match TRBD1. The origin of this receptor is an adult who was a healthcare worker with PCR-confirmed SARS-CoV-2 infection or an uninfected control (not recorded which). Sequencing input: whole blood. The CDR3 sequence: CSVVDRGGEYF. CDR3 DNA sequence: TGCAGCGTTGTTGACAGGGGTGGGGAGTATTTT.